Reported below is one T cell receptor (beta chain). This sample was included in a study of T cell responses to AZD1222 COVID-19 vaccine. The method was immunoSEQ multiplex PCR; TCRdb's version includes in-frame clones alone and lacks a portion of them. Of approximately 150,000 clones listed, 70% to 90% are singletons. CDR3 length: 15 residues. Germline CDR1 and CDR2: KGHDR and SFDVKD. The V end lost 4 bases, the J end lost 4 bases, and 15 bases lay between the germline ends. The sequence was obtained from an adult in good health. Sequences were derived from peripheral blood, sampled on day 0 of AZD1222 vaccination. The chain couples TRBV24-1 to TRBJ1-2; a possible D gene is TRBD1 (5 bases). The CDR3 region is CATSDSRTGGYGYTF. The DNA of the CDR3 is TGTGCCACCAGTGACTCGCGGACGGGGGGCTATGGCTACACCTTC.